This T cell receptor (beta chain) was sequenced in a study of CD8+ T cells in alopecia areata. The length of the CDR3 is 15 residues. Trimming stripped 0 bases from V and 5 bases from J, with 14 bases between. Germline values: CDR1 SGHRS, CDR2 YFSETQ. Study-level points and caveats: When scalp samples are sequenced, resident alphabeta T cells of normal skin are also captured.

Reverse transcribed after extraction, RNA yielded cDNA as the sequencing template. Sequencing used immunoSEQ multiplex PCR; TCRdb keeps in-frame clones, though not all of them. The sample holds around 120,000 clones, 55% to 80% seen once. As for this clone: What it binds is unknown.

What was sequenced was CD4+ T cells sorted from blood. The chain couples TRBV5-1 to TRBJ2-5, with TRBD1 as a possible D gene (5 bases). This clonotype was obtained from a human donor in good health. CDR3 sequence: CASSLGPGPEETQYF. The CDR3 DNA reads as TGCGCCAGCAGCTTGGGCCCAGGGCCTGAGGAGACCCAGTACTTC.